Detailed here is one T cell receptor (beta chain). Antigen: not known. This entry comes from a study of CD8+CD57+ T cells in acquired aplastic anemia. Study-wide context: The study obtained an average of around 3.4 ug of DNA from sorted CD4+ and CD8+ cells. Study-wide results and caveats: Shared by patients and controls, roughly 28 CD8+ CDR3s were abundant in patients.

TCR beta VDJ and CDR3 profiling used genomic DNA as template. TCRdb reprocessed the reads with MiXCR, giving one entry per CDR3 protein. The sample consists of fewer than 85,000 distinct CDR3 sequences, roughly three quarters of them appearing once. All sequencing subjects had displayed CD8+CD57+ cell expansion on flow cytometry. The specimen sequenced was sorted CD4+, CD8+, or CD8+CD57+ T cells (not recorded which) from PBMCs. The clonotype was recovered from a human donor with aplastic anemia.

CDR3 coding DNA: TGTGCCACCAGCAGGGATCACAAGGTGGGCACTGAAGCTTTCTTT. Its protein product is CATSRDHKVGTEAFF. This chain joins TRBV15 and TRBJ1-1; no clear D. The CDR3 has 15 amino acids. The germline CDR1 and CDR2 sequences are LNHNV and YYDKDF (reference sequence). Trimming removed 3 bases at V and 4 bases at J, with 15 bases between.